The 16 T cell receptor beta chains given below trace back to one sample, sequenced in a study of patients and donors after allogeneic stem cell transplantation. TCRdb processed the RT-PCR reads anew with MiXCR; each CDR3 protein has one entry. The sample holds roughly 960,000 distinct CDR3 sequences, more than 15% seen once. Source material: blood, either unsorted or a sorted T cell fraction (not recorded which). The source of these receptors is a human donor who was either an allogeneic HSCT recipient or a stem cell or donor lymphocyte infusion donor (not recorded which). It is not recorded whose cells these are; they may come from a transplant donor.

This clonotype has only a few counts. The CDR3 nucleotides are TGTGCCACCGAGGGGACAGGAGCTGGCGAGCAGTACTTC. This codes for CATEGTGAGEQYF. The chain combines TRBV10-3 with TRBJ2-7; 8 nucleotides agree with TRBD1. Per germline, CDR1 ENHRY and CDR2 SYGVKD. The CDR3 is made up of 13 amino acids. With 10 bases clipped from V and 6 bases from J, the junction kept 11 bases outside the gene matches.

CDR3 sequence: CASSQKGELFF. As DNA, the CDR3 is TGTGCCAGCAGCCAAAAGGGGGAACTGTTTTTT. The chain couples TRBV3-1 to TRBJ1-4; the D gene is possibly TRBD1 (6 bases). Germline V lookup: CDR1 LGHDT, CDR2 YNNKEL (reference sequence). V lost 2 bases to trimming and J lost 12 bases, with 7 bases between them. This CDR3 spans 11 amino acids.

The rearrangement links TRBV5-1 to TRBJ2-2; D is undetermined. The CDR3 covers 15 residues. V was cut by 2 bases and J by 6 bases, with 14 bases left in between. The V gene's germline CDR1 is SGHRS and CDR2 YFSETQ. The CDR3 region has the DNA TGCGCCAGCAGCTTCCCGTGGGCCAAGGCCGGGGAGCTGTTTTTT. Translation: CASSFPWAKAGELFF.

At least ten counts were recorded for this clonotype. V usage is TRBV10-3 and J usage is TRBJ2-7, with no clear D. Trimming stripped 4 bases from V and 5 bases from J, with 9 bases between. Germline CDR1 reads ENHRY; CDR2 reads SYGVKD. The CDR3 contains 12 residues. DNA for the CDR3: TGTGCCATCAGTGCCCTTCTAGACGAGCAGTACTTC. Translation gives CAISALLDEQYF.

For the CDR3, the DNA is TGTGCCACCAGTGGGACTGAGCGGCGGGACGAGCAGTACTTC. It yields the protein CATSGTERRDEQYF. The chain couples TRBV24-1 to TRBJ2-7; the D gene is possibly TRBD2 (5 bases). CDR1 KGHDR and CDR2 SFDVKD come from the germline V gene. The CDR3 sequence is 14 residues long. Trimming removed 5 bases at V and 5 bases at J, with 15 bases between.

The chain couples TRBV27 to TRBJ2-1; 11 nucleotides match TRBD2. Trimming at V came to 2 bases and at J to 4 bases, leaving 4 bases not matched to a gene. Germline lookup yields CDR1 MNHEY and CDR2 SMNVEV (reference sequence). CDR3 length equals 16 residues. The CDR3: CASSLLTSGDYNEQFF. CDR3 nucleotide sequence: TGTGCCAGCAGTTTACTGACTAGCGGGGATTACAATGAGCAGTTCTTC.

A few counts support this clonotype. The J gene is TRBJ1-1, the V gene TRBV12-3 or TRBV12-4, with a possible D match to TRBD1 (6 bases). The CDR3 is 15 amino acids. Trimming left V 7 bases short and J 11 bases short, with 26 bases between. DNA of the CDR3: TGTGCCAGCATTCCTCGACCAGGGGCGCGACCCCGGGCTTTCTTT. It is translated as CASIPRPGARPRAFF.

This clonotype has only a few counts. J is TRBJ2-5 and V is TRBV2; 8 bases are shared with TRBD2. The junction had 17 bases not matched to a gene; V was cut back by 7 bases and J by 4 bases. Germline CDR1 and CDR2: SNHLY and FYNNEI. This CDR3 is 17 amino acids long. As DNA, the CDR3 is TGTGCCAGCATCTCCCTTGAGCGGGAGAGGACTGGAGAGACCCAGTACTTC. Protein sequence: CASISLERERTGETQYF.

This clonotype was seen many times. The V and J genes are TRBV12-3 or TRBV12-4 and TRBJ2-1; TRBD2 might be the D (5 bases). This CDR3 comprises 17 residues. With 2 bases removed from V and 0 bases from J, the gap between germline ends came to 14 bases. CDR3 sequence (DNA): TGTGCCAGCAGTTTACTAGCTAACGAACTCTCCTACAATGAGCAGTTCTTC. This encodes CASSLLANELSYNEQFF.

The V and J genes are TRBV6-5 and TRBJ1-6; perhaps TRBD1 as D (6 bases). The CDR3 extends over 18 amino acids. V was clipped by 0 bases and J by 0 bases, with 12 bases between them. Germline CDR1 and CDR2: MNHEY and SVGAGI. CDR3 sequence (DNA): TGTGCCAGCAGTTACTCGATTACAGGGAGCTCCTATAATTCACCCCTCCACTTT. It is translated as CASSYSITGSSYNSPLHF.

The V call is TRBV7-9, the J call TRBJ1-1; 7 bases are a match to TRBD1. This CDR3 is built from 15 residues. The junction had 4 bases not matched to a gene; V was cut back by 3 bases and J by 0 bases. Germline CDR1 is SEHNR and CDR2 is FQNEAQ (reference sequence). This chain's CDR3 is CASSLTGLLNTEAFF. For the CDR3, the DNA is TGTGCCAGCAGCTTGACAGGGCTCCTGAACACTGAAGCTTTCTTT.

There are a few counts of this clonotype. An end of the junction differs from the germline gene, which may be a read error. The rearrangement joins TRBV9 to TRBJ1-1, with 9 bases that match TRBD1. Germline V gene sequence: CDR1 SGDLS, CDR2 YYNGEE. This CDR3 spans 13 amino acids. The DNA of the CDR3 is TGTGCCAGCAGCGTAGTCCCGGGACAGGGTCTAATCTTT. Residues: CASSVVPGQGLIF.

Regarding this clonotype: One end of the junction does not line up with germline, which may come from a read error. V is TRBV7-7 and J is TRBJ2-7; D remains unclear. Germline V gives CDR1 SSHAT, CDR2 FNYEAQ (reference sequence). The CDR3 is 15 residues long. CDR3 DNA sequence: TGTGCTAGCAGCCCGTCGGACGATACCTCCTACGAGCAGTACTTC. It codes for CASSPSDDTSYEQYF.

V gene TRBV4-3 combines with J gene TRBJ1-2; D is ambiguous. V was trimmed by 4 bases and J by 4 bases, leaving 16 bases between them. CDR3 size: 15 residues. Germline CDR1 reads LGHNA; CDR2 reads YSLEER. CDR3 region: CASSRDRDSIYGYTF. The CDR3 nucleotides read TGCGCCAGCAGCCGAGACCGGGATTCCATCTATGGCTACACCTTC.

On this clonotype: The CDR3 ends on some other residue instead of the conserved phenylalanine or tryptophan, so this is likely a read error. It is unclear where the CDR3 begins or ends on the DNA, so no DNA is shown, and the CDR3 is as TCRdb lists it. The V call is TRBV20-1, the J call TRBJ2-7; the table's D call of TRBD2 was not tested on the DNA. CDR1 and CDR2 from the germline V gene are DFQATT and SNEGSKA (reference sequence). The CDR3 is made up of 12 amino acids, end residues included. The CDR3: CSAREGGGEVCL.

The J gene is TRBJ2-2, the V gene TRBV12-3 or TRBV12-4; perhaps TRBD2 as D (6 bases). The length of the CDR3 is 16 residues. The germline V and J ends were trimmed by 6 bases and 0 bases, with 14 bases remaining between them. The CDR3 protein is CASSKFSGSNTGELFF. DNA for the CDR3: TGTGCCAGCAGCAAATTCAGCGGGTCGAACACCGGGGAGCTGTTTTTT.